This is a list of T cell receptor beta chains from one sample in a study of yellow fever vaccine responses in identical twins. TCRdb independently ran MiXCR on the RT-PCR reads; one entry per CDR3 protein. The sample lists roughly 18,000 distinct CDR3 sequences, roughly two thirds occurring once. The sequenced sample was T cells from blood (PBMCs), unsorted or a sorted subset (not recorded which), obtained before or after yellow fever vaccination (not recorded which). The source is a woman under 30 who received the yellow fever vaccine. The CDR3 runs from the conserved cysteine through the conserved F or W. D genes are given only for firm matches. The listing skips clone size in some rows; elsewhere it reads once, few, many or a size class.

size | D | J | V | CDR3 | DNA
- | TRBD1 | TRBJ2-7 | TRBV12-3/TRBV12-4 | CASSLTGSREQYF | TGTGCCAGCAGTCTGACAGGGTCCCGCGAGCAGTACTTC
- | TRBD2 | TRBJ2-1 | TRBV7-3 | CASSLFGLADNEQFF | TGTGCCAGCAGCTTATTTGGACTAGCAGACAATGAGCAGTTCTTC
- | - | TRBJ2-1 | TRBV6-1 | CASSSKRNNEQFF | TGTGCCAGCAGTAGCAAACGGAACAATGAGCAGTTCTTC
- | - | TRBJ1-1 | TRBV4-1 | CASSPGPGYTEAFF | TGCGCCAGCAGCCCGGGGCCAGGGTACACTGAAGCTTTCTTT
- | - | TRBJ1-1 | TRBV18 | CASSSGQNTEAFF | TGTGCCAGCTCATCAGGACAGAACACTGAAGCTTTCTTT
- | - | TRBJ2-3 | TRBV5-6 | CASRTGQVTDTQYF | TGTGCCAGCAGGACAGGTCAGGTCACAGATACGCAGTATTTT
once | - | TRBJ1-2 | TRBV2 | CASSEQGPNYGYTF | TGTGCCAGCAGTGAACAGGGACCGAACTATGGCTACACCTTC
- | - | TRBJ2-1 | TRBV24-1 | CATVNRVNEQFF | TGTGCCACCGTTAACAGGGTCAATGAGCAGTTCTTC
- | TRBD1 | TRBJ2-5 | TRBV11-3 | CASGTGAKETQYF | TGTGCCAGCGGGACAGGGGCCAAAGAGACCCAGTACTTC
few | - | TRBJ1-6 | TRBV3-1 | CASSPDGYNSPLHF | TGTGCCAGCAGCCCCGACGGGTATAATTCACCCCTCCACTTT
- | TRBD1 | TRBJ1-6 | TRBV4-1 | CASSQLAGTVYNSPLHF | TGCGCCAGCAGCCAATTAGCCGGGACAGTGTATAATTCACCCCTCCACTTT
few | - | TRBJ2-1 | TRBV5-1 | CASSLGGYYNEQFF | TGCGCCAGCAGCTTGGGCGGGTATTACAATGAGCAGTTCTTC
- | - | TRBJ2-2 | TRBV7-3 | CASSLLPGSNTGELFF | TGTGCCAGCAGCTTACTCCCCGGCTCGAACACCGGGGAGCTGTTTTTT